The sequence of this TCR beta chain was determined in a study of T cell responses to AZD1222 COVID-19 vaccine. At the level of the study: Second-dose groups at about 4 or about 12 weeks were pooled.

The CDR3 has 12 amino acids. Between the trimmed V and J ends, which lost 6 bases and 10 bases, there was a span of 12 bases. Profiled with immunoSEQ multiplex PCR; TCRdb holds only in-frame clones, not every one. This table holds around 150,000 clones, around 84% found once. This sequence joins TRBV12-3 or TRBV12-4 and TRBJ1-4; D possibly corresponds to TRBD1 (5 bases). The receptor was isolated from an adult in good health. Sequenced here: peripheral blood, sampled on day 0 of AZD1222 vaccination. CDR3 DNA sequence: TGTGCCAGCAGAGTCCGGGGGGGAAAACTGTTTTTT. It is translated as CASRVRGGKLFF.